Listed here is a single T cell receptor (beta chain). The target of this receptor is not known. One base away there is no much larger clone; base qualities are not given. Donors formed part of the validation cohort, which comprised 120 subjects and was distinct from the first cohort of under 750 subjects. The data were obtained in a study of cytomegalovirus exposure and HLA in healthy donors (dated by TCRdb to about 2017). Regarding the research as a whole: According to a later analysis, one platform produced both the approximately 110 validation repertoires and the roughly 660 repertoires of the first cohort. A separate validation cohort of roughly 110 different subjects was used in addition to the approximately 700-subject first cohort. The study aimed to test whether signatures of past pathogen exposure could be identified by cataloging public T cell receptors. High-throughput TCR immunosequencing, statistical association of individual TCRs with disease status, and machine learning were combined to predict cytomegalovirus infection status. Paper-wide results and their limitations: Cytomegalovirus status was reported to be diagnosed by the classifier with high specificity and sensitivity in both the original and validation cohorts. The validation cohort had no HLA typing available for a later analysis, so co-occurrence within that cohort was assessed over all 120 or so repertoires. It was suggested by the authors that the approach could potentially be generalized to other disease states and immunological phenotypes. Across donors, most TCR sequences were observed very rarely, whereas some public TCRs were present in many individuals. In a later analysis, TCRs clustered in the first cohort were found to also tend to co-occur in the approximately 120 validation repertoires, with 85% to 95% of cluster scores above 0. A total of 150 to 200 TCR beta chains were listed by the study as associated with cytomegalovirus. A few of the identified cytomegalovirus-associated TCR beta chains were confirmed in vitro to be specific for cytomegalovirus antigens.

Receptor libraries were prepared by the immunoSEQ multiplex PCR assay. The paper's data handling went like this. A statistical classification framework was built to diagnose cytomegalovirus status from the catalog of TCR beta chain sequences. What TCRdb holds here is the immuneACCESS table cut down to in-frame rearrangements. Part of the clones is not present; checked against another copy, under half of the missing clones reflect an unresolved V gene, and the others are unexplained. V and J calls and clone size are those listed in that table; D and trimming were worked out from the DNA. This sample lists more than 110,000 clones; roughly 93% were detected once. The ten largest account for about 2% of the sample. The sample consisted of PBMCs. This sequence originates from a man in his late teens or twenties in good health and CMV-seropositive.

The sequenced DNA is TGTGCTAGCAAGAGGGACAGGTCGAACACTGAAGCTTTCTTT. It translates to CASKRDRSNTEAFF. Here the chain combines TRBV12-5 and TRBJ1-1, and 8 junction bases match TRBD1. CDR1 and CDR2, looked up from the germline V gene, are LGHNT and FRNRAP. Compared with germline, V lacks 9 bases and J lacks 1 base; bases without a gene match: 7. The CDR3, from cysteine to phenylalanine, totals 14 residues. Only the CDR3 portion is preserved as DNA: 42 bases, with reading frame beginning at the first base.